Each of the 19 T cell receptor beta chains below was sequenced from the same sample in a study of control samples from healthy donors and cancer patients. Method: immunoSEQ multiplex PCR; TCRdb's copy keeps in-frame clones and lacks some. The sample records about 190,000 clones, approximately 95% being singletons. Sequencing was done on a sample of blood. These receptors originate from a man between 18 and 35 years old in good health.

J is TRBJ2-3 and V is TRBV28, with TRBD2 matching 9 bases. V gave up 6 bases and J gave up 5 bases; unmatched junction bases: 12. The germline V gene has CDR1 MDHEN and CDR2 SYDVKM. This CDR3 is built from 16 residues. In DNA, the CDR3 is TGTGCCAGCAGAATGCCAGCGGGGGGCGGGGAAGATACGCAGTATTTT. This encodes CASRMPAGGGEDTQYF.

V and J are TRBV24-1 and TRBJ1-5, with a tentative D call TRBD1 (5 bases). The ends were cut back, 12 bases at V and 1 base at J, with 12 bases in the middle. The CDR3 runs 13 residues. Germline values: CDR1 KGHDR, CDR2 SFDVKD. The CDR3 DNA reads TGTGCCCCGGGGGATAGCAGCAATCAGCCCCAGCATTTT. Amino acids: CAPGDSSNQPQHF.

CDR3 loop: CASSEGQGTLKNIQYF. The CDR3 DNA reads as TGTGCCAGCAGTGAGGGACAGGGGACTCTGAAAAACATTCAGTACTTC. The chain recombines TRBV25-1 with TRBJ2-4, with 10 positions matching TRBD1. The CDR3 is made up of 16 amino acids. Germline trimming cut 3 bases from V and 4 bases from J; bases unmatched to any gene: 6. The germline V gene encodes CDR1 MGHDK and CDR2 SYGVNS.

The chain has TRBV29-1 and TRBJ1-1; TRBD1 is a possible D gene (6 bases). The CDR3 has 13 residues. The germline gives CDR1 SQVTM, CDR2 ANQGSEA. V lost 3 bases and J 6 bases, leaving 14 bases between the germline ends. The CDR3 nucleotides read TGCAGCGTTGACAGGCAGGGGAGGCCTGAAGCTTTCTTT. Its protein is CSVDRQGRPEAFF. Complete variable domain (other parts from reference TRBV29-1 and TRBJ1-1): SAVISQKPSRDICQRGTSLTIQCQVDSQVTMMFWYRQQPGQSLTLIATANQGSEATYESGFVIDKFPISRPNLTFSTLTVSNMSPEDSSIYLCSVDRQGRPEAFFGQGTRLTVV.

This clone was observed once. V and J are TRBV5-1 and TRBJ1-4, with TRBD1 identical over 7 bases. V lost 0 bases, J lost 6 bases, and 8 bases stayed unmatched. Germline-derived CDR1 and CDR2 are SGHRS and YFSETQ. CDR3 length: 16 residues. The CDR3 loop is CASSLAGQSGDEKLFF. DNA of the CDR3: TGCGCCAGCAGCTTGGCGGGACAGTCAGGGGATGAAAAACTGTTTTTT.

In its sample, this clone was seen once. This chain uses TRBV5-4 with TRBJ2-7, with 15 bases lining up with TRBD2. J gave up 11 bases and V 4 bases, and 19 bases lay outside the gene matches. This CDR3 is 18 amino acids long. CDR1 and CDR2 from the germline V gene are SGHNT and YYREEE (reference sequence). The CDR3 protein is CASSLGSGTSGGPPKEYF. CDR3 nucleotides: TGTGCCAGCAGCCTTGGATCCGGGACTAGCGGGGGGCCTCCGAAGGAGTACTTC.

The chain is built from TRBV29-1 and TRBJ1-1; the D is unclear. Trimming removed 5 bases from V and 10 bases from J, with 20 bases in between. Germline CDR1 reads SQVTM; CDR2 reads ANQGSEA. CDR3 length: 13 residues. The CDR3 sequence is CSVIWPTNRRAFF. CDR3 DNA sequence: TGCAGCGTTATTTGGCCTACTAATCGGAGAGCTTTCTTT. Together with reference TRBV29-1 and TRBJ1-1, the CDR3 gives the full variable domain: SAVISQKPSRDICQRGTSLTIQCQVDSQVTMMFWYRQQPGQSLTLIATANQGSEATYESGFVIDKFPISRPNLTFSTLTVSNMSPEDSSIYLCSVIWPTNRRAFFGQGTRLTVV.

J is TRBJ2-3 and V is TRBV6-5; 9 positions match TRBD2. J lost 5 bases, V lost 7 bases, and 7 bases had no gene match. This CDR3 spans 14 amino acids. Germline V gives CDR1 MNHEY, CDR2 SVGAGI. The CDR3 loop is CASNAGGKGDTQYF. In nucleotides, the CDR3 is TGTGCCAGCAACGCGGGGGGGAAAGGAGATACGCAGTATTTT.

This chain joins TRBV6-5 and TRBJ2-2; D is undetermined. The V end lost 6 bases, the J end lost 2 bases, and 10 bases lay between the germline ends. The V gene's germline CDR1 is MNHEY and CDR2 SVGAGI. There are 14 residues in the CDR3. This chain's CDR3 is CASSHRENTGELFF. The CDR3 DNA is TGTGCCAGCAGCCATCGAGAAAACACCGGGGAGCTGTTTTTT.

The genes are TRBV20-1 and TRBJ2-3; D is possibly TRBD1 (5 bases). The CDR3 spans 11 residues. Germline values: CDR1 DFQATT, CDR2 SNEGSKA (reference sequence). V shed 5 bases and J shed 5 bases, with 8 bases lying between them. CDR3 loop: CSAPQGDTQYF. The CDR3 nucleotides read TGCAGTGCTCCTCAGGGAGATACGCAGTATTTT.

V usage is TRBV6-5 and J usage is TRBJ2-2; D is ambiguous. The V end was cut by 0 bases, the J end by 0 bases, with 2 bases between. Germline V gene sequence: CDR1 MNHEY, CDR2 SVGAGI. CDR3 length equals 14 residues. The CDR3 spells CASSYSTNTGELFF. CDR3 nucleotide sequence: TGTGCCAGCAGTTACTCGACGAACACCGGGGAGCTGTTTTTT.

The chain recombines TRBV6-5 with TRBJ1-2, with a weak D call TRBD1 (6 bases). V lost 9 bases and J lost 7, with 15 bases in between. CDR1 MNHEY and CDR2 SVGAGI come from the germline V gene. The CDR3 consists of 12 residues. CDR3 sequence: CASRTGKLGYTF. The CDR3 DNA follows: TGTGCCAGTAGAACAGGGAAGCTTGGCTACACCTTC.

The chain has TRBV19 and TRBJ1-5; 12 bases are shared with TRBD1. The CDR3 runs 15 residues. The V gene end was trimmed by 7 bases and the J gene end by 7 bases; junction bases not matched to a gene: 8. Germline V gene data show CDR1 as LNHDA and CDR2 as SQIVND (reference sequence). The chain's CDR3 is CASTTLGQGAQPQHF. CDR3 nucleotides: TGTGCCAGTACCACCCTGGGACAGGGGGCCCAGCCCCAGCATTTT. The variable domain in full, completed from reference TRBV19 and TRBJ1-5, reads DGGITQSPKYLFRKEGQNVTLSCEQNLNHDAMYWYRQDPGQGLRLIYYSQIVNDFQKGDIAEGYSVSREKKESFPLTVTSAQKNPTAFYLCASTTLGQGAQPQHFGDGTRLSIL.

As DNA, the CDR3 is TGTGCCAGCAGCCAGTGGGGTGCGAACACCGGGGAGCTGTTTTTT. It encodes CASSQWGANTGELFF. The J gene is TRBJ2-2, the V gene TRBV3-1 (or the pseudogene TRBV3-2), with D hard to call. V lost 3 bases to trimming and J lost 0 bases, with 8 bases between them. The CDR3 length is 15 residues. From germline, CDR1 is LGHDT and CDR2 YNNKEL (reference sequence).

The DNA of the CDR3 is TGCGCCAGCAGCACATCGGCAGGGGCCGGGCCCCAGCATTTT. Its protein product is CASSTSAGAGPQHF. The rearrangement joins TRBV5-1 to TRBJ1-5; weak D call: TRBD1 (6 bases). CDR3 length equals 14 residues. Looked up from germline, CDR1 is SGHRS and CDR2 is YFSETQ. Deletions cut 4 bases from V and 9 bases from J, with 17 bases between.

This chain connects TRBV4-1 to TRBJ2-7, with 7 bases identical to TRBD1. The V segment lost 0 bases and the J segment 3 bases; nucleotides outside the gene matches: 5. CDR1 is MGHRA, CDR2 YSYEKL, per germline. There are 15 residues in the CDR3. This chain's CDR3 is CASSQDRQGYYEQYF. Written as DNA, the CDR3 is TGCGCCAGCAGCCAAGATCGACAGGGTTACTACGAGCAGTACTTC.

This chain joins TRBV5-1 and TRBJ1-3; possible D gene TRBD1, 5 bases. The CDR3 runs to 14 residues. The germline V gene has CDR1 SGHRS and CDR2 YFSETQ. V gave up 5 bases and J gave up 4 bases, with 13 bases separating them. The CDR3 here is CASREGGDGNTIYF. The CDR3 bases are TGCGCCAGCAGAGAGGGAGGGGACGGAAACACCATATATTTT.

This clone was seen more than once but under ten times. V and J are TRBV5-6 and TRBJ2-7; unclear D gene. The V gene lost 1 base and the J gene lost 1 base, with 6 bases spanning the gap. The germline CDR1 and CDR2 sequences are SGHDT and YYEEEE. The CDR3 contains 13 residues. CDR3 DNA sequence: TGTGCCAGCAGCTTGCGATCTTCCTACGAGCAGTACTTC. It encodes CASSLRSSYEQYF.

The chain recombines TRBV6-5 with TRBJ2-1; TRBD2 matches at 11 bases. Unmatched junction bases numbered 6, after V lost 9 bases and J lost 2 bases. Germline loops: CDR1 MNHEY, CDR2 SVGAGI. The CDR3 is 15 amino acids. CDR3 sequence: CASRTSGYAYNEQFF. The CDR3 DNA reads as TGTGCCAGTAGGACTAGCGGGTATGCCTACAATGAGCAGTTCTTC.